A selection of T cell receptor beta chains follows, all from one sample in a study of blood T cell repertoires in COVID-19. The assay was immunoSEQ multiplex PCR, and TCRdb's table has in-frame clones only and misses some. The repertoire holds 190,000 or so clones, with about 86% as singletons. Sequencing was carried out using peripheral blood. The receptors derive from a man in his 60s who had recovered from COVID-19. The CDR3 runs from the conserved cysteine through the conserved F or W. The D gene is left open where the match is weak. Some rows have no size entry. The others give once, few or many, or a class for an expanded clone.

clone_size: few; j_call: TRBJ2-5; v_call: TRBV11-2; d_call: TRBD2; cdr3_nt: TGTGCCAGCAGCTTGTTCTGGGCAGCGGGAGGAGAGACCCAGTACTTC; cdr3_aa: CASSLFWAAGGETQYF
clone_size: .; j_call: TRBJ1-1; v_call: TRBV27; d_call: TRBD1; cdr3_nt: TGTGCCAGCAGTTTATACAGGGGTATCACTGAAGCTTTCTTT; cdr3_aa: CASSLYRGITEAFF
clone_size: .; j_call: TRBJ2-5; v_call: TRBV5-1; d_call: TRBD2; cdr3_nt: TGCGCCAGCAGTCGTAGCGGGAGGGAACAAGAGACCCAGTACTTC; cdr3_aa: CASSRSGREQETQYF
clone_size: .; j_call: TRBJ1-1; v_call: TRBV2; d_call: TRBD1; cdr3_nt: TGTGCCAGCAGTGTGACAGGGAAGAGGGAGGCTTTCTTT; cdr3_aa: CASSVTGKREAFF
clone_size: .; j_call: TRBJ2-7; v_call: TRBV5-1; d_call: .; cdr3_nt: TGCGCCAGCAACCCGGCACAGGGTAGGAGCTACGAGCAGTACTTC; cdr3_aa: CASNPAQGRSYEQYF
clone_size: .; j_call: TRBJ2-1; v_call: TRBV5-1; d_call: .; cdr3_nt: TGCGCCAGCAGCCCGGGGCTGACGGGGGACCCCTACAATGAGCAGTTCTTC; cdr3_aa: CASSPGLTGDPYNEQFF
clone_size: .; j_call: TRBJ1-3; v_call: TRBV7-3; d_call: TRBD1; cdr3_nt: TGTGCCAGTCAACAGGGGCCCTCTGGAAACACCATATATTTT; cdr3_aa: CASQQGPSGNTIYF
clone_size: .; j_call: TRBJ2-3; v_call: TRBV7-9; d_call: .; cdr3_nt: TGTGCCAGCAGCTTAACCTTGTCGGGGACAGATACGCAGTATTTT; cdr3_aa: CASSLTLSGTDTQYF
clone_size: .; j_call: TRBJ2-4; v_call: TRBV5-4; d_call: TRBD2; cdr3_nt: TGTGCCAGCAGCTTGTGGGCTAGCGGGGGCCGGGACATTCAGTACTTC; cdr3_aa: CASSLWASGGRDIQYF
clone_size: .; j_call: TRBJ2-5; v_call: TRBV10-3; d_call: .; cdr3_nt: TGTGCCATCAATGCCGGGACTGCAGAGACCCAGTACTTC; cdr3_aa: CAINAGTAETQYF
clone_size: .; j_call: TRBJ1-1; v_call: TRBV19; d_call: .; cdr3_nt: TGTGCCAGTAGTCACGGGAACACTGAAGCTTTCTTT; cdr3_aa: CASSHGNTEAFF
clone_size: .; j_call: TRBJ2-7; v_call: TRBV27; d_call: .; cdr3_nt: TGTGCCAGCATCGGGAGCTACGAGCAGTACTTC; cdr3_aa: CASIGSYEQYF
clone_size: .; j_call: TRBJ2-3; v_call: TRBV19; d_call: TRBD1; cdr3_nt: TGTGCCAGTAGTACCCCCCGGCAGGGGGCTTTGTATACGCAGTATTTT; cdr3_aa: CASSTPRQGALYTQYF
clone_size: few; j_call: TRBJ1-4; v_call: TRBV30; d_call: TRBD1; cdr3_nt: TGTGCCTGGGAACCGGGACAGCTTAATGAAAAACTGTTTTTT; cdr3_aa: CAWEPGQLNEKLFF
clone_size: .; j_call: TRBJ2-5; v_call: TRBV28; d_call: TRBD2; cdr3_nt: TGTGCCAGCAGTTTTTCCCTAGCGGTAATCTACAAGAGGACCCAGTACTTC; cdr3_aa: CASSFSLAVIYKRTQYF
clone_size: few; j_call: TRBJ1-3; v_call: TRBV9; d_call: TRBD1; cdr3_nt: TGTGCCAGCAGCCGACAGGGGGCTGGAAACACCATATATTTT; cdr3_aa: CASSRQGAGNTIYF
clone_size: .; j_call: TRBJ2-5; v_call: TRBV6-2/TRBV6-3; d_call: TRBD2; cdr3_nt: TGTGCCAGCAGTTCCGCGCTAGCGGGGGAAGAGACCCAGTACTTC; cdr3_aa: CASSSALAGEETQYF
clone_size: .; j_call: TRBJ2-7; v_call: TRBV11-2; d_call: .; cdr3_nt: TGTGCCAGCAGCTTAGTCCAGACGGGCTACGAGCAGTACTTC; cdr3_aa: CASSLVQTGYEQYF
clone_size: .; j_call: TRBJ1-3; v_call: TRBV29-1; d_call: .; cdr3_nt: TGCAGCGTTGAAGATCGTTTGGGAAACACCATATATTTT; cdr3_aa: CSVEDRLGNTIYF
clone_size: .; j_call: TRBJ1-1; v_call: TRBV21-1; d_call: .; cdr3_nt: TGTGCCAGCAGCAGACAGAACACTGAAGCTTTCTTT; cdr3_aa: CASSRQNTEAFF
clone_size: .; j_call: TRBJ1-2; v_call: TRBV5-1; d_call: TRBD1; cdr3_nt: TGCGCCAGCAGCCGGACAGGGGAGGGAGGCTACACCTTC; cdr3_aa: CASSRTGEGGYTF
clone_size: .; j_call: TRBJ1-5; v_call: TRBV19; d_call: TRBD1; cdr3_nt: TGTGCCAGTAGTACCACCGACAGGGTTCTCAATCAGCCCCAGCATTTT; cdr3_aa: CASSTTDRVLNQPQHF
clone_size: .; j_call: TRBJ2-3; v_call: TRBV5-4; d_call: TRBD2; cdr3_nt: TGTGCCAGCAGCTTGGGGGGCACTAGCGGGGGGACCCCCTCGAATACGCAGTATTTT; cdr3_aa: CASSLGGTSGGTPSNTQYF
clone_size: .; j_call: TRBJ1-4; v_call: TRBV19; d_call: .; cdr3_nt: TGTGCCAGTAGTGGTCGTGCGGCGGGGGAAAAACTGTTTTTT; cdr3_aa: CASSGRAAGEKLFF
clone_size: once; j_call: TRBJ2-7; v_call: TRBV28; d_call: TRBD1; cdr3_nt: TGTGCCAGCGGAACGTGGGACAGGGGATTCTACGAGCAGTACTTC; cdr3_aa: CASGTWDRGFYEQYF
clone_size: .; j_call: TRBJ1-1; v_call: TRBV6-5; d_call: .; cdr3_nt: TGTGCCAGCAGTACTCCAGCCGGGAAAGCTTTCTTT; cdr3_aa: CASSTPAGKAFF
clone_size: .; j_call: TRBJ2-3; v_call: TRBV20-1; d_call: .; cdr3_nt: TGCAGTGCTAGTGACTACGGGTTACGCACAGATACGCAGTATTTT; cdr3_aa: CSASDYGLRTDTQYF
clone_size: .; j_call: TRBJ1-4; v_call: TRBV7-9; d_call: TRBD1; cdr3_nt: TGTGCCAGCAGCTTAGTGACAGGGGTGGTTGAAAAACTGTTTTTT; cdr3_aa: CASSLVTGVVEKLFF
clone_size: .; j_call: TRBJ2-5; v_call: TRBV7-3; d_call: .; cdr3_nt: TGTGCCAGCAGCTTAGGGAGGACAGGCCGGAGGGAGACCCAGTACTTC; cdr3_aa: CASSLGRTGRRETQYF
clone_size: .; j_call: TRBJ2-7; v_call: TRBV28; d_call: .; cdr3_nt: TGTGCCAGCAGTTTTACTTACGAGCAGTACTTC; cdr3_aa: CASSFTYEQYF
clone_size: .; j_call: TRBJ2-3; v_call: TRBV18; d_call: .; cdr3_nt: TGTGCCAGCTCCTTGGACAGAGCCACAGATACGCAGTATTTT; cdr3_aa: CASSLDRATDTQYF
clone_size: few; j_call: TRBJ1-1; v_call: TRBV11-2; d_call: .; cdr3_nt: TGTGCCAGCAGCTTATTTGGAGCCACTGAAGCTTTCTTT; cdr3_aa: CASSLFGATEAFF
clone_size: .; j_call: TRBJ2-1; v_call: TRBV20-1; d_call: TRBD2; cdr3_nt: TGCAGTGCTAGTGACGGGACTAGAGGGGATAGTGAGCAGTTCTTC; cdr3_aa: CSASDGTRGDSEQFF
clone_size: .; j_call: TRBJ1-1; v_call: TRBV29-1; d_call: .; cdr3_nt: TGCAGCGTTGTGGAGGGCTTACTCGGGAACACTGAAGCTTTCTTT; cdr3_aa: CSVVEGLLGNTEAFF